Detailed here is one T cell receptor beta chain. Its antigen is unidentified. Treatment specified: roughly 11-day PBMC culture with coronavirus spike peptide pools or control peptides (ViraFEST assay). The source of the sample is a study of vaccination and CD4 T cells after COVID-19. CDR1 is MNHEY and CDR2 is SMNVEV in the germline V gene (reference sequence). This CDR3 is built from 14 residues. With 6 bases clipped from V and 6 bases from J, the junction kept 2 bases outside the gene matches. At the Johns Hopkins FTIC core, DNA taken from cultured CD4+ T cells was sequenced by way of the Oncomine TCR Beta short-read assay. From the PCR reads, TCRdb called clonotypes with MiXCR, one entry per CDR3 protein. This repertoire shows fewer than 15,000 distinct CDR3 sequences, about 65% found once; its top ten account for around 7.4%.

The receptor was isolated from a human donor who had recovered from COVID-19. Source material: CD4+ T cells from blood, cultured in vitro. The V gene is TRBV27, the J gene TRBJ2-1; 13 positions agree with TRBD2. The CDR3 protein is CASRGTSGTNEQFF. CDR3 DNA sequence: TGTGCCAGCAGGGGGACTAGCGGGACCAATGAGCAGTTCTTC.